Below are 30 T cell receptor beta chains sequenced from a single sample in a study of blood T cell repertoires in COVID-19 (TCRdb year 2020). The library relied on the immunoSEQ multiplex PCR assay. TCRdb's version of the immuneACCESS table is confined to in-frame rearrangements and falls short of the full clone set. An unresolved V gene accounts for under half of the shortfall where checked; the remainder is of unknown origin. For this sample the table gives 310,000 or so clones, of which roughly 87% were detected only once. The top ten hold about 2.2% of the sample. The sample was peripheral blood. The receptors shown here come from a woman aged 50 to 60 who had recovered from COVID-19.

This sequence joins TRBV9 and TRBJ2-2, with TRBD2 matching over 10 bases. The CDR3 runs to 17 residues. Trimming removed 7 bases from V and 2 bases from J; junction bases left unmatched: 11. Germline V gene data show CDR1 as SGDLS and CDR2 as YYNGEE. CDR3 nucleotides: TGTGCCAGCTCTCGTTTAGCGGGAGGAATAAACACCGGGGAGCTGTTTTTT. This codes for CASSRLAGGINTGELFF.

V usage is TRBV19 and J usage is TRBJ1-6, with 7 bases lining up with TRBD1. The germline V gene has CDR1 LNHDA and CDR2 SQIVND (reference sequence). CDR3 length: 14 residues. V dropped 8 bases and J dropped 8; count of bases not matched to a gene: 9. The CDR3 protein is CASSREGAYSPLHF. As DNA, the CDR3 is TGTGCCAGTTCACGGGAGGGGGCGTATTCACCCCTCCACTTT.

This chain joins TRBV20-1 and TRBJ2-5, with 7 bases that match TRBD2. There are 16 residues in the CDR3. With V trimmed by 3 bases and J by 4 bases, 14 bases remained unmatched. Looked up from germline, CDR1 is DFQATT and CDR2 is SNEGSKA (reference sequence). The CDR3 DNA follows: TGCAGTGCTAGTCGCGGGGGACTCGGGGGTCCAGAGACCCAGTACTTC. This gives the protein CSASRGGLGGPETQYF.

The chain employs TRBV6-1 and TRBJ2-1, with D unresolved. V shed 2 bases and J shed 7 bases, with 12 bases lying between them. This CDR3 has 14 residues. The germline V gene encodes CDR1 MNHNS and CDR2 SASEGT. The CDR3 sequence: CASSEFSFLNEQFF. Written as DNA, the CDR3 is TGTGCCAGCAGTGAATTTAGCTTCTTGAATGAGCAGTTCTTC.

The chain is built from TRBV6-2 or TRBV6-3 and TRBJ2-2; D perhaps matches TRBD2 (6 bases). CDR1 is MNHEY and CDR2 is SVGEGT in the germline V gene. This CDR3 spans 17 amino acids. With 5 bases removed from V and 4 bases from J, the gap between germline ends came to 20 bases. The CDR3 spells CASSSLRRGGSTGELFF. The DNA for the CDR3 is TGTGCCAGCAGTAGTCTACGGCGGGGAGGAAGCACCGGGGAGCTGTTTTTT.

CDR3 amino acids: CASSQGLASYTQYF. The CDR3 bases are TGTGCCAGCAGCCAAGGACTAGCCTCATATACGCAGTATTTT. The V and J genes are TRBV3-1 (or the pseudogene TRBV3-2) and TRBJ2-3; TRBD2 matches at 7 bases. In germline, CDR1 is LGHDT, CDR2 YNNKEL (reference sequence). Trimming took 1 base from V and 7 from J; bases not matched to a gene: 5. The CDR3 runs 14 residues.

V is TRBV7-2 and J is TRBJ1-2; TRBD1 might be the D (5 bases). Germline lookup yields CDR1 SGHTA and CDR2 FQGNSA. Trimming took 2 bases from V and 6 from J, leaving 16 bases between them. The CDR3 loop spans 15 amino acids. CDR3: CASSLSGAGRNGYTF. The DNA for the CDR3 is TGTGCCAGCAGCTTATCAGGCGCAGGGCGGAATGGCTACACCTTC.

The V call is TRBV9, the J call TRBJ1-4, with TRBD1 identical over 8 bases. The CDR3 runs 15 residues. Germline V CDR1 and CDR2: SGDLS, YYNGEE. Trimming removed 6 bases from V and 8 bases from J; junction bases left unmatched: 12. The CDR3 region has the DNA TGTGCCAGCACATGGGGGGACAGGCCTGGAGAAAAACTGTTTTTT. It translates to CASTWGDRPGEKLFF.

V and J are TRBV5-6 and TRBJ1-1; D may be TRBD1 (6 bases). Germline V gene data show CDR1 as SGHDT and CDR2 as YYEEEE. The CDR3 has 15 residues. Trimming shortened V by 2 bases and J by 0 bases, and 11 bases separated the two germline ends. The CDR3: CASSLFDRMNTEAFF. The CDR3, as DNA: TGTGCCAGCAGCTTATTTGACAGGATGAACACTGAAGCTTTCTTT.

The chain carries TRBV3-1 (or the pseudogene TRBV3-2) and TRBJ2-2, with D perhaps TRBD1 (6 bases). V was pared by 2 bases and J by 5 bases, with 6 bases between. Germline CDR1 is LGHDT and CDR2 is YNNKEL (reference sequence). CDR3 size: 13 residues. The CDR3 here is CASSQRGTGELFF. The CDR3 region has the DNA TGTGCCAGCAGCCAAAGGGGGACCGGGGAGCTGTTTTTT.

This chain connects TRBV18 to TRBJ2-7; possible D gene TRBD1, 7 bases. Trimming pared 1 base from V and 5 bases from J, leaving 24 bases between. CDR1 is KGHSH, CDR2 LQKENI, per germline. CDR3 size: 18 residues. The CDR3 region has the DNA TGTGCCAGCTCACCACGATATGACAAGGCGCAGGGGGGCAACGAGCAGTACTTC. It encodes CASSPRYDKAQGGNEQYF.

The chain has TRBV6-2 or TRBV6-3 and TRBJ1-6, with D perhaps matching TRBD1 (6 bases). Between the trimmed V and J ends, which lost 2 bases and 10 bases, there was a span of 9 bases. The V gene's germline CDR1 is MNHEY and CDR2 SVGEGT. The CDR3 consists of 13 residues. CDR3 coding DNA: TGTGCCAGCAGTTACGGGGGCGGATCACCCCTCCACTTT. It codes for CASSYGGGSPLHF.

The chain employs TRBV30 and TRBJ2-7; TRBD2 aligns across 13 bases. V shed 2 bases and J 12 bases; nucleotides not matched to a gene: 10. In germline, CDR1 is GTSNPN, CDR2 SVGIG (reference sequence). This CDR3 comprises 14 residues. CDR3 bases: TGTGCCTGGAGTACGCTTTCCGGGACTAGCGGGGTGTACTTC. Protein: CAWSTLSGTSGVYF.

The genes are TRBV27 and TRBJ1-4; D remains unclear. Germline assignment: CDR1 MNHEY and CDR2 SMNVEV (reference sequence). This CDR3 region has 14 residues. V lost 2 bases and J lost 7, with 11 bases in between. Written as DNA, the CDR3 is TGTGCCAGCAGTTTAGCGGGAATAGGTGAAAAACTGTTTTTT. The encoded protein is CASSLAGIGEKLFF.

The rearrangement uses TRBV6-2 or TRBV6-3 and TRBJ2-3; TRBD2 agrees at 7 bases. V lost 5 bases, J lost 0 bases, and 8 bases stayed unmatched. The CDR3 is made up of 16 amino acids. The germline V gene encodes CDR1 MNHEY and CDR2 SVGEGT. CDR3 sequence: CASSPLGRGSTDTQYF. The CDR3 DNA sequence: TGTGCCAGCAGTCCCCTCGGGCGGGGGAGCACAGATACGCAGTATTTT.

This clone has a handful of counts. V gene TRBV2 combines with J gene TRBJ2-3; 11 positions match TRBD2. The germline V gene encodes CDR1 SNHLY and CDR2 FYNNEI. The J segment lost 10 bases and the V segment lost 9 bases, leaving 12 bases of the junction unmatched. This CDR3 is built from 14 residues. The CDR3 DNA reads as TGTGCCAGGGGGACTAGCGGACCAGGGGTGGCGCAGTATTTT. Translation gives CARGTSGPGVAQYF.

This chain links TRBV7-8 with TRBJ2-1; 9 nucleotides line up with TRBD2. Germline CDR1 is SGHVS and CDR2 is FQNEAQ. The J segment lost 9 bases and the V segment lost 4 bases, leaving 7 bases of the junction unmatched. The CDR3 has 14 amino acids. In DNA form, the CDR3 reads TGTGCCAGCAGCTCGGGTAGCGGGGGCCGTGAGCAGTTCTTC. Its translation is CASSSGSGGREQFF.

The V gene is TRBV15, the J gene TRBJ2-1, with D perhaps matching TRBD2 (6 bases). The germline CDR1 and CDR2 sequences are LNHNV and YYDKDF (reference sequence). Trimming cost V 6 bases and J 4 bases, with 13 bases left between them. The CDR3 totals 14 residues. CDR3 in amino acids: CATRTGTLYNEQFF. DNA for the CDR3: TGTGCCACCAGGACCGGGACTTTATACAATGAGCAGTTCTTC.

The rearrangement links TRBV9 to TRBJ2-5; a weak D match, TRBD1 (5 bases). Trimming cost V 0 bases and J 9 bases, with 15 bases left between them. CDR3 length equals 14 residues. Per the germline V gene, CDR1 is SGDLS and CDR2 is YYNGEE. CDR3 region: CASSVASGASSQYF. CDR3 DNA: TGTGCCAGCAGCGTAGCGAGTGGGGCGTCCTCCCAGTACTTC. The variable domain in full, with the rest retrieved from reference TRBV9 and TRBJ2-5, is DSGVTQTPKHLITATGQRVTLRCSPRSGDLSVYWYQQSLDQGLQFLIQYYNGEERAKGNILERFSAQQFPDLHSELNLSSLELGDSALYFCASSVASGASSQYFGPGTRLLVL.

The CDR3 sequence: CSVGTGSTDTQYF. In nucleotides, the CDR3 is TGCAGCGTCGGGACAGGGAGCACAGATACGCAGTATTTT. V gene TRBV29-1 combines with J gene TRBJ2-3; 9 bases are a match to TRBD1. The CDR3 has 13 residues. J was trimmed by 0 bases and V by 6 bases; bases with no gene match: 1. Germline V gene data show CDR1 as SQVTM and CDR2 as ANQGSEA.

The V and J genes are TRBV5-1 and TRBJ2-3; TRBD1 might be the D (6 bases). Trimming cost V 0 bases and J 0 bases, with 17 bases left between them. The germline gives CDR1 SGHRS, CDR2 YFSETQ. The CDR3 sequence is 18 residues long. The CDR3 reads CASSLAVLDSSSTDTQYF. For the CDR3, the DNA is TGCGCCAGCAGCTTGGCCGTCTTGGACAGCTCTAGCACAGATACGCAGTATTTT.

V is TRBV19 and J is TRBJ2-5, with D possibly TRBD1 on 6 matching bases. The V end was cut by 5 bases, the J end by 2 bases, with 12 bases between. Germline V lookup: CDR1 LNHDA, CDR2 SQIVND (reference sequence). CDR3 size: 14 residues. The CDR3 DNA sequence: TGTGCCAGTAGTTATTGGGGACAACAAGAGACCCAGTACTTC. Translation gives CASSYWGQQETQYF. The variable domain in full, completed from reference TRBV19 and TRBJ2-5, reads DGGITQSPKYLFRKEGQNVTLSCEQNLNHDAMYWYRQDPGQGLRLIYYSQIVNDFQKGDIAEGYSVSREKKESFPLTVTSAQKNPTAFYLCASSYWGQQETQYFGPGTRLLVL.

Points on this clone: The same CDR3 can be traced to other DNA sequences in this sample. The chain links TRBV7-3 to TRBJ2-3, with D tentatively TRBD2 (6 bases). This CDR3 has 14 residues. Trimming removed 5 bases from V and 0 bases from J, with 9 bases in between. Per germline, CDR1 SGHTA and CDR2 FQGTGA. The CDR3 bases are TGTGCCAGCAGCCTAAGCGGGAGCACAGATACGCAGTATTTT. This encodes CASSLSGSTDTQYF.

The CDR3 bases are TGTGCCAGCAGTCCCCCCCGAGCGGGCTCCTACAATGAGCAGTTCTTC. Residues: CASSPPRAGSYNEQFF. This chain connects TRBV27 to TRBJ2-1; D is possibly TRBD2 (6 bases). Germline-derived CDR1 and CDR2 are MNHEY and SMNVEV (reference sequence). Trimming took 5 bases from V and 0 from J, leaving 14 bases between them. The CDR3 is 16 residues long.

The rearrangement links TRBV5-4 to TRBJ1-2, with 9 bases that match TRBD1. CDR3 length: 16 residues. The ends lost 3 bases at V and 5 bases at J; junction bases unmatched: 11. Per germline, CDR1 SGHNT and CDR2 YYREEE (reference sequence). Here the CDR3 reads CASSSWDRAHRYGYTF. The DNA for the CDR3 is TGTGCCAGCAGCTCTTGGGACAGGGCCCATAGGTATGGCTACACCTTC.

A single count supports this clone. CDR3 amino acids: CASSGAGTTNEKLFF. CDR3 DNA: TGCGCCAGCAGCGGTGCAGGGACAACTAATGAAAAACTGTTTTTT. The chain recombines TRBV5-1 with TRBJ1-4, with D possibly TRBD1 on 5 matching bases. CDR1 and CDR2 (germline): SGHRS, YFSETQ. This CDR3 has 15 residues. The V gene lost 4 bases and the J gene lost 0 bases, with 10 bases spanning the gap. The whole variable domain, remainder taken from reference TRBV5-1 and TRBJ1-4, is KAGVTQTPRYLIKTRGQQVTLSCSPISGHRSVSWYQQTPGQGLQFLFEYFSETQRNKGNFPGRFSGRQFSNSRSEMNVSTLELGDSALYLCASSGAGTTNEKLFFGSGTQLSVL.

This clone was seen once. CDR3 amino acids: CASSSGMNTEAFF. In DNA form, the CDR3 reads TGTGCCAGCAGCTCCGGGATGAACACTGAAGCTTTCTTT. The chain carries TRBV7-3 and TRBJ1-1; D is unresolved. The CDR3 loop spans 13 amino acids. Trimming removed 4 bases at V and 0 bases at J, with 6 bases between. Germline V gene sequence: CDR1 SGHTA, CDR2 FQGTGA.

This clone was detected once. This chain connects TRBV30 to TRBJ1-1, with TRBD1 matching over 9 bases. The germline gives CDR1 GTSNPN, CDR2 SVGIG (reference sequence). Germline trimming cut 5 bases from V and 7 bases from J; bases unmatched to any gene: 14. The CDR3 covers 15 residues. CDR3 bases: TGTGCCTGGGCCAACCTGGGACAGGGCCATTATGAAGCTTTCTTT. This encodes CAWANLGQGHYEAFF.

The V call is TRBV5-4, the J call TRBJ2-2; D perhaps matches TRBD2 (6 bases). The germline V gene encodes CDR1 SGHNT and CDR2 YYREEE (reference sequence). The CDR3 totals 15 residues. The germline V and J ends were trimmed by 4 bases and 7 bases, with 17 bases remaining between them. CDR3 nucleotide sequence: TGTGCCAGCAGCGACGCCGGGAGCTTTAACGGGGAGCTGTTTTTT. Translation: CASSDAGSFNGELFF.

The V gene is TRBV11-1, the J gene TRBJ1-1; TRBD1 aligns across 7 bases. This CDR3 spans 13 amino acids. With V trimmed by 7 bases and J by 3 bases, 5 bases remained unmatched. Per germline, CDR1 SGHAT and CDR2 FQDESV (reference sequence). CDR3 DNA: TGTGCCAGCACCCTGACAGGGTACACTGAAGCTTTCTTT. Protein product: CASTLTGYTEAFF.